This T cell receptor beta chain emerged from a study of blood T cell repertoires in COVID-19. Study in general: Sources were T cells, B-cell-depleted T cells, or PBMCs; the material itself was cDNA or gDNA.

The CDR3 has 15 amino acids. Germline CDR1 and CDR2: SGHRS and YFSETQ. Trimming at V came to 1 base and at J to 4 bases, leaving 5 bases not matched to a gene. Method: immunoSEQ multiplex PCR; TCRdb's copy keeps in-frame clones and lacks some. The sample has roughly 180,000 clones, approximately 85% seen once. This TCR was sampled from a woman in her sixties with acute or convalescent COVID-19. Sequencing was done on a sample of peripheral blood. The chain combines TRBV5-1 with TRBJ2-3; 8 bases match TRBD1. As DNA, the CDR3 is TGCGCCAGCAGCTTGTTTCGGACAGGGTCAGATACGCAGTATTTT. It encodes CASSLFRTGSDTQYF. Together with reference TRBV5-1 and TRBJ2-3, the CDR3 gives the full variable domain: KAGVTQTPRYLIKTRGQQVTLSCSPISGHRSVSWYQQTPGQGLQFLFEYFSETQRNKGNFPGRFSGRQFSNSRSEMNVSTLELGDSALYLCASSLFRTGSDTQYFGPGTRLTVL.